The rows below give T cell receptor beta chains drawn from one sample of a study of cytomegalovirus exposure and HLA in healthy donors. Clones were read by immunoSEQ multiplex PCR, and TCRdb kept only the in-frame ones, dropping some. The sample consists of about 130,000 clones, roughly 82% of them appearing once. Sequenced sample: PBMCs. These receptor sequences come from a male donor in good health and CMV-seropositive. Each CDR3 is given with its conserved first and last residue. Fields, in order: J gene, V gene, D gene, clone size, CDR3 DNA, CDR3 protein. D genes are given only for firm matches. The size of a clone is reported for some rows only, either as once, few or many, or as a class for expanded clones.

TRBJ1-2,TRBV6-5,-,-,TGTGCCAGCAGTTACGGGGCCGACTATGGCTACACCTTC,CASSYGADYGYTF
TRBJ2-2,TRBV29-1,TRBD1,-,TGCAGCGTTGTACGATTGGGACAGATGAACACCGGGGAGCTGTTTTTT,CSVVRLGQMNTGELFF
TRBJ1-4,TRBV15,TRBD1,-,TGTGCCACCAGCAGAGTAGACAGGGCCAATGAAAAACTGTTTTTT,CATSRVDRANEKLFF
TRBJ1-4,TRBV28,TRBD1,-,TGTGCCAGCTCTCAGGGGGATGAAAAACTGTTTTTT,CASSQGDEKLFF
TRBJ2-1,TRBV7-3,-,-,TGTGCCAGCAGCTTAACTCCCGGGAGCTCCTACAATGAGCAGTTCTTC,CASSLTPGSSYNEQFF
TRBJ2-1,TRBV5-1,-,-,TGCGCCAGCAGCCGCCAGGGAGGCAATGAGCAGTTCTTC,CASSRQGGNEQFF
TRBJ1-4,TRBV4-1,TRBD1,-,TGCGCCAGCAGCCAAGAAGGACAGGGTTATGAAAAACTGTTTTTT,CASSQEGQGYEKLFF
TRBJ2-7,TRBV7-6,-,-,TGTGCCAGCAGCTTAATATACAACTCCTACGAGCAGTACTTC,CASSLIYNSYEQYF
TRBJ2-7,TRBV5-6,TRBD2,once,TGTGCCAGCAGCTTTAGCGGGAGGGGATACGAGCAGTACTTC,CASSFSGRGYEQYF
TRBJ2-7,TRBV7-2,TRBD1,-,TGTGCCAGCAGCTTAGGGACAGGGGCCTACGAGCAGTACTTC,CASSLGTGAYEQYF
TRBJ2-2,TRBV2,-,once,TGTGCCAGCAGTCTAGAGTTGGTCCCATTCGGGGAGCTGTTTTTT,CASSLELVPFGELFF
TRBJ2-2,TRBV13,-,-,TGTGCCAGCAGCTTTGGTCGGAGGAACACCGGGGAGCTGTTTTTT,CASSFGRRNTGELFF
TRBJ2-7,TRBV4-1,TRBD1,-,TGCGCCAGCAGCCAACCCGCGAGGGACAGGAGTTACGAGCAGTACTTC,CASSQPARDRSYEQYF
TRBJ1-1,TRBV30,-,-,TGTGCCTGGAGACAGGGCGGCACTGAAGCTTTCTTT,CAWRQGGTEAFF
TRBJ1-4,TRBV7-9,-,-,TGTGCCGGTTCATCGGGATTGGGAGAAAAACTGTTTTTT,CAGSSGLGEKLFF
TRBJ1-5,TRBV29-1,TRBD1,-,TGCAGCGTTGTGACAGGGCCTCGTCAGCCCCAGCATTTT,CSVVTGPRQPQHF
TRBJ1-5,TRBV6-5,-,-,TGTGCCAGCAGTTACGGGCGAAATCAGCCCCAGCATTTT,CASSYGRNQPQHF
TRBJ1-2,TRBV7-9,-,-,TGTGCCAGCAGCGTACAGGGAAACTATGGCTACACCTTC,CASSVQGNYGYTF
TRBJ1-1,TRBV5-1,-,-,TGCGCCAGCAGCTTGATCCCAGGCTCCATGAACACTGAAGCTTTCTTT,CASSLIPGSMNTEAFF
TRBJ2-7,TRBV28,TRBD2,-,TGTGCCAGCAGCCTCATCGGGACTAGCCTTCACGAGCAGTACTTC,CASSLIGTSLHEQYF
TRBJ1-5,TRBV13,-,once,TGTGCCAGCAGCGCCAGTAGCGCTTTCAATCAGCCCCAGCATTTT,CASSASSAFNQPQHF
TRBJ1-1,TRBV28,-,once,TGTGCCAGCAGTTTCCCCGCCGCGGGGCACACTGAAGCTTTCTTT,CASSFPAAGHTEAFF
TRBJ2-3,TRBV30,-,few,TGTGCCTGGAAAACAAAGGGTGGGGAGGATACGCAGTATTTT,CAWKTKGGEDTQYF
TRBJ2-5,TRBV27,-,-,TGTGCCAGCAGCAGCCCGGGGGAAGAGACCCAGTACTTC,CASSSPGEETQYF
TRBJ2-7,TRBV28,-,-,TGTGCCAGCAGTTTATTGGTCAGCTCCTACGAGCAGTACTTC,CASSLLVSSYEQYF
TRBJ1-1,TRBV6-1,-,-,TGTGCTAGCAGTGAACACTTTGGGGGGAGCACTGAAGCCTTCTTT,CASSEHFGGSTEAFF
TRBJ1-1,TRBV9,-,-,TGTGCCAGCAGCGTAAAGCCCAACACTGAAGCTTTCTTT,CASSVKPNTEAFF
TRBJ1-1,TRBV19,TRBD1,few,TGTGCCAGTAGTGCCAGGGGGCTGTACACTGAAGCTTTCTTT,CASSARGLYTEAFF
TRBJ1-1,TRBV15,-,once,TGTGCCACCAGCGACGGGGGAATGAACACTGAAGCTTTCTTT,CATSDGGMNTEAFF
TRBJ2-5,TRBV18,TRBD2,-,TGTGCCAGCTCACCATTTGCGGGAGGTCAAGAGACCCAGTACTTC,CASSPFAGGQETQYF
TRBJ2-7,TRBV7-3,TRBD1,-,TGTGCCAGCAGCCCCGGGACAGGGACCTTTGGGCAGTACTTC,CASSPGTGTFGQYF
TRBJ2-5,TRBV25-1,-,-,TGTGCCAGCCATCGATGGGCAGGAGAGACCCAGTACTTC,CASHRWAGETQYF
TRBJ2-7,TRBV5-1,TRBD1,-,TGCGCCAGCAGCCGGGGACAGACCTACGAGCAGTACTTC,CASSRGQTYEQYF
TRBJ1-5,TRBV5-5,-,-,TGTGCCAGCAGCCCCAATAGTGGTCAGCCCCAGCATTTT,CASSPNSGQPQHF
TRBJ2-5,TRBV13,TRBD2,-,TGTGCCAGCAGCTTAGCCCCTAGCGGGGGGCCCCAAGAGACCCAGTACTTC,CASSLAPSGGPQETQYF
TRBJ1-2,TRBV5-4,TRBD1,-,TGTGCCAGCAGCTGGCAGGGGGCAGGTGGCTACACCTTC,CASSWQGAGGYTF
TRBJ2-5,TRBV5-1,TRBD2,-,TGCGCCAGCAACGGACTAGCGGGGGTAGGAGAGACCCAGTACTTC,CASNGLAGVGETQYF
TRBJ2-5,TRBV7-9,-,-,TGTTCCAGCAGCTTCGGGCGGGCCACCCAAGAGACCCAGTACTTC,CSSSFGRATQETQYF
TRBJ2-3,TRBV18,TRBD2,-,TGTGCCAGCTCACCGAAAACTAGCGGGGGGGCCAACACAGATACGCAGTATTTT,CASSPKTSGGANTDTQYF
TRBJ2-7,TRBV5-1,TRBD2,-,TGCGCCAGCAGCAGGGAGGGGCCCTCCTACGAGCAGTACTTC,CASSREGPSYEQYF